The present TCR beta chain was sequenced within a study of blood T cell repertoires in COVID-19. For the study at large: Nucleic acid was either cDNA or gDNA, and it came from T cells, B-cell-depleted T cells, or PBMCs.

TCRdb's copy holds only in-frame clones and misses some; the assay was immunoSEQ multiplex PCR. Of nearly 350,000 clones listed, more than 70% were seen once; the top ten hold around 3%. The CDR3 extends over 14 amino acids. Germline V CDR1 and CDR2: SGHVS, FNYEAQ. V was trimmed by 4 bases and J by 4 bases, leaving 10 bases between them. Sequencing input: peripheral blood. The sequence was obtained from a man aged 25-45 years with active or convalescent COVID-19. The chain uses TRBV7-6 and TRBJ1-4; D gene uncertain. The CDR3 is CASSSPFRNEKLFF. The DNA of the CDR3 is TGTGCCAGCAGCTCCCCTTTCCGTAATGAAAAACTGTTTTTT.